This TCR beta chain was sequenced during a study of regulatory T cells in long-lasting Graves disease. General observations from the study: Persistent Graves' patients showed reduced TCR diversity versus newly diagnosed patients. A greater number of public clonotypes (roughly 2,700) was shared by persistent patients than by new patients (over 900).

The germline V gene encodes CDR1 MDHEN and CDR2 SYDVKM. V lost 8 bases and J lost 5; bases outside the gene matches: 11. This CDR3 has 16 residues. TCR beta libraries were built with iRepertoire HTBI primers and Arm-PCR of CDR3 regions. TCRdb passed the multiplex PCR reads through MiXCR, listing each CDR3 protein once. In the table there are about 340,000 distinct CDR3 sequences, 15% to 20% of which are singletons. Time point here: persistent/refractory GD, antithyroid drugs over 5 years with positive TRAb. PBMCs were the source of the RNA used for TCR sequencing. In Xi'an, China, an endocrinology department was the source of patients. This clonotype occurred a few times. The antigen remains undetermined.

This sequence was found in a female donor with Graves disease. The chain carries TRBV28 and TRBJ1-6; the match to TRBD1 covers 8 bases. Source: peripheral blood mononuclear cells (PBMCs), taken when the disease was refractory, from a patient treated with antithyroid drugs. The CDR3 spells CASLDRARLDNSPLHF. The CDR3 nucleotides are TGTGCCAGCCTGGACAGGGCGAGGCTGGATAATTCACCCCTCCACTTT.